Listed below are T cell receptor beta chains from one sample, sequenced in a study of cytomegalovirus exposure and HLA in healthy donors. TCRdb keeps only in-frame clones here, not all; method: immunoSEQ multiplex PCR. The sample shows roughly 200,000 clones, 77% of them seen only once. Sequencing was done on a sample of PBMCs. These receptor sequences come from a woman aged 55 to 70 in good health and CMV-seropositive. CDR3s leave out the opening cysteine and the closing phenylalanine or tryptophan.

V | CDR3
TRBV11-3 | ASSTRTGGYTEAF
TRBV5-1 | ASCGGDRPNEKLF
TRBV5-6 | ASSLNSVGISGEKLF
TRBV5-1 | ASSLVGQGAEKLF
TRBV5-1 | ASSPRLAGFGDEQY
TRBV4-1 | ASSRWGTVLEPQH
TRBV28 | ASSVPGQGYGYT
TRBV19 | ASSIEVASHNEQF
TRBV5-4 | ATGTGLTDTQY
TRBV5-4 | ASRDRNSGNTIY
TRBV5-1 | ATLRTDSSTDTQY
TRBV9 | ASSVAGGGSYNEQF
TRBV4-2 | ASSPTLAPGSYNEQF
TRBV19 | ASSRITGDTGELF
TRBV4-1 | ASSPGTPGIGELF
TRBV2 | ASSLRGYTGELF
TRBV15 | ATSREGSGGRETQY
TRBV30 | ALRQGNSYNEQF
TRBV30 | AWSRVSTSGTGEQY
TRBV28 | ASSLGLINQPQH
TRBV6-6 | ASIEVANEKLF
TRBV27 | ASSLLVGGPYEQY
TRBV5-1 | ASSLWTSGPSSYNEQF
TRBV2 | ASSAIVNEQF
TRBV7-9 | ASSRSGAAGNEQF
TRBV7-2 | ASSLEAGRYEQY
TRBV29-1 | SVPGQLLTDTQY
TRBV7-9 | SSQLWFSEQY
TRBV4-1 | ASRYLLAGGTGELF
TRBV5-6 | ASSSQITGLNSPLH
TRBV10-2 | ASSLTSGGAGANVLT